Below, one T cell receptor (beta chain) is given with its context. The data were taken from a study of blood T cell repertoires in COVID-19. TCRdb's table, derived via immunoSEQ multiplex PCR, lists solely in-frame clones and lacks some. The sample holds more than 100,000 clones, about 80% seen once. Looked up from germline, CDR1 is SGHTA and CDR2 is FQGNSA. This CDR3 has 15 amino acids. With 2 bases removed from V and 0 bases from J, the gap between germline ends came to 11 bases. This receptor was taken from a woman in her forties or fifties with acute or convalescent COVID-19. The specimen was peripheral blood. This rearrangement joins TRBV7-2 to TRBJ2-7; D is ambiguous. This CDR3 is CASSLYGRTSYEQYF. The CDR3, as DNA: TGTGCCAGCAGCTTATATGGCCGCACCTCCTACGAGCAGTACTTC.